Shown below are 27 T cell receptor beta chains from a single sample sequenced in a study of cytomegalovirus exposure and HLA in healthy donors. The PCR used 60 Vbeta and 13 Jbeta primers. The protocol was immunoSEQ multiplex PCR, while the TCRdb copy is restricted to in-frame clones and leaves out a portion. The sample lists fewer than 250,000 clones, roughly three quarters occurring once. Sequencing was carried out using PBMCs. The receptors were gathered from a young woman in good health and CMV-seronegative.

V usage is TRBV15 and J usage is TRBJ1-4, with D maybe TRBD1 (5 bases). Germline V gene sequence: CDR1 LNHNV, CDR2 YYDKDF (reference sequence). Trimming took off 0 bases at V and 10 bases at J, with 6 bases between the two ends. CDR3 length: 12 residues. This CDR3 is CATSRDRGKLFF. CDR3 in DNA: TGTGCCACCAGCAGAGATAGGGGAAAACTGTTTTTT.

The genes are TRBV6-4 and TRBJ2-1; TRBD1 is a possible D gene (6 bases). CDR1 and CDR2 (germline): MRHNA, SNTAGT. CDR3 length equals 12 residues. V lost 5 bases and J 5 bases, leaving 7 bases between the germline ends. The CDR3 is CASSTGNNEQFF. As DNA, the CDR3 is TGTGCCAGCAGTACAGGGAACAATGAGCAGTTCTTC.

V gene TRBV18 combines with J gene TRBJ1-1, with 8 positions matching TRBD1. V lost 4 bases to trimming and J lost 5 bases; unmatched junction nucleotides: 6. Germline V gives CDR1 KGHSH, CDR2 LQKENI. The CDR3 sequence is 14 residues long. In DNA, the CDR3 is TGTGCCAGCTCACTAGGACAGGGTAATACTGAAGCTTTCTTT. It encodes CASSLGQGNTEAFF.

This rearrangement joins TRBV7-9 to TRBJ2-7, with D tentatively TRBD1 (8 bases). The germline V gene encodes CDR1 SEHNR and CDR2 FQNEAQ (reference sequence). This CDR3 contains 15 residues. Trimming cost V 3 bases and J 4 bases, with 16 bases left between them. The CDR3 coding sequence is TGTGCCAGCAGCTTGAACAGGGGGGGGAGGTACGAGCAGTACTTC. It encodes CASSLNRGGRYEQYF.

This chain connects TRBV19 to TRBJ2-7, with D maybe TRBD2 (6 bases). Deletions cut 3 bases from V and 5 bases from J, with 11 bases between. CDR1 LNHDA and CDR2 SQIVND come from the germline V gene (reference sequence). The CDR3 extends over 13 amino acids. The CDR3 protein is CASSISRRDEQYF. CDR3 DNA: TGTGCCAGTAGTATCTCGCGGAGGGACGAGCAGTACTTC. The complete variable domain, with remaining parts taken from reference TRBV19 and TRBJ2-7, reads DGGITQSPKYLFRKEGQNVTLSCEQNLNHDAMYWYRQDPGQGLRLIYYSQIVNDFQKGDIAEGYSVSREKKESFPLTVTSAQKNPTAFYLCASSISRRDEQYFGPGTRLTVT.

The rearrangement uses TRBV7-3 and TRBJ1-4; no firm D call. CDR3 size: 14 residues. The V end lost 5 bases, the J end lost 8 bases, and 15 bases lay between the germline ends. Looked up from germline, CDR1 is SGHTA and CDR2 is FQGTGA. The CDR3 protein is CASSPLGGKEKLFF. DNA for the CDR3: TGTGCCAGCAGCCCTTTGGGCGGGAAAGAAAAACTGTTTTTT. Combining the CDR3 with reference TRBV7-3 and TRBJ1-4 gives the whole variable domain GAGVSQTPSNKVTEKGKYVELRCDPISGHTALYWYRQSLGQGPEFLIYFQGTGAADDSGLPNDRFFAVRPEGSVSTLKIQRTERGDSAVYLCASSPLGGKEKLFFGSGTQLSVL.

This clone was detected a few times. CDR3 residues: CASSERDRALGYTF. The CDR3 nucleotides are TGTGCCAGCAGTGAGCGGGACAGAGCGTTGGGCTACACCTTC. V is TRBV6-1 and J is TRBJ1-2; 7 bases align to TRBD1. V was clipped by 3 bases and J by 8 bases; unmatched bases: 9. This CDR3 region has 14 residues. The germline gives CDR1 MNHNS, CDR2 SASEGT.

This chain connects TRBV7-9 to TRBJ1-6; perhaps TRBD1 as D (6 bases). Germline CDR1 SEHNR, CDR2 FQNEAQ (reference sequence). Trimming took off 5 bases at V and 9 bases at J, with 14 bases between the two ends. The CDR3 runs 14 residues. CDR3 sequence reads: CASSAPGHFSPLHF. In DNA form, the CDR3 reads TGTGCCAGCAGCGCCCCGGGACATTTTTCACCCCTCCACTTT.

The CDR3 region has the DNA TGTGCCAGCAGCCCCGGGACAGGGGGCGCCGATAACTATGGCTACACCTTC. It codes for CASSPGTGGADNYGYTF. The chain combines TRBV7-3 with TRBJ1-2; 12 bases line up with TRBD1. The CDR3 has 17 residues. Germline V lookup: CDR1 SGHTA, CDR2 FQGTGA. The trim removed 5 bases at V and 1 base at J, leaving 8 bases unmatched.

V and J are TRBV27 and TRBJ2-5, with 9 bases that match TRBD2. The CDR3 sequence is 16 residues long. V was clipped by 3 bases and J by 4 bases; unmatched bases: 9. The germline gives CDR1 MNHEY, CDR2 SMNVEV (reference sequence). The CDR3 loop is CASSFLSSGMGETQYF. The DNA for the CDR3 is TGTGCCAGCAGTTTCCTGTCTAGCGGGATGGGAGAGACCCAGTACTTC.

The rearrangement joins TRBV5-6 to TRBJ2-7; 11 bases are shared with TRBD1. This CDR3 is built from 14 residues. V shed 7 bases, J shed 2 bases, and the junction held 5 bases outside the gene matches. Germline CDR1 reads SGHDT; CDR2 reads YYEEEE. In nucleotides, the CDR3 is TGTGCCAGCCAGGGACAGGGGGGCACCTACGAGCAGTACTTC. It translates to CASQGQGGTYEQYF.

V usage is TRBV6-1 and J usage is TRBJ1-3, with TRBD1 as a possible D gene (6 bases). The V end was cut by 4 bases, the J end by 1 base, with 11 bases between. Germline V gene lookup returns CDR1 MNHNS and CDR2 SASEGT. The CDR3 extends over 15 amino acids. CDR3 nucleotides: TGTGCCAGCAGTGTATCAGGGGTGTCTGGAAACACCATATATTTT. It encodes CASSVSGVSGNTIYF.

The rearrangement joins TRBV28 to TRBJ1-1; 8 bases align to TRBD1. CDR1 and CDR2 from the germline V gene are MDHEN and SYDVKM. V shed 4 bases and J 7 bases; nucleotides not matched to a gene: 14. The CDR3 runs to 16 residues. CDR3 sequence (DNA): TGTGCCAGCAGTTGGGGTGGACAGGGTAAGAGTATTGAAGCTTTCTTT. Protein product: CASSWGGQGKSIEAFF.

This sequence joins TRBV4-1 and TRBJ1-5; perhaps TRBD1 as D (5 bases). V shed 4 bases and J shed 7 bases, with 17 bases lying between them. This CDR3 is built from 15 residues. CDR1 is MGHRA, CDR2 YSYEKL, per germline. In DNA form, the CDR3 reads TGCGCCAGCAGCCCCCTGGAGAGGCCAGGGCAGCCCCAGCATTTT. It specifies CASSPLERPGQPQHF.

The chain links TRBV27 to TRBJ2-1; no reliable D call. Germline V CDR1 and CDR2: MNHEY, SMNVEV (reference sequence). Trimming cost V 3 bases and J 6 bases, with 12 bases left between them. CDR3 length: 14 residues. The CDR3 DNA reads as TGTGCCAGCAGTTTTTTCGTAGCTCTCAATGAGCAGTTCTTC. The encoded protein is CASSFFVALNEQFF.

The chain uses TRBV10-2 and TRBJ2-5; 9 positions agree with TRBD1. The CDR3 sequence is 15 residues long. V trimming: 7 bases; J trimming: 4 bases; junction bases outside the gene matches: 10. Germline V lookup: CDR1 WSHSY, CDR2 SAAADI. CDR3 amino acids: CASTTGTGSGETQYF. For the CDR3, the DNA is TGCGCCAGCACCACCGGGACAGGGTCTGGAGAGACCCAGTACTTC.

The rearrangement joins TRBV10-3 to TRBJ1-1; the D is unclear. Trimming stripped 0 bases from V and 11 bases from J, with 13 bases between. CDR1 ENHRY and CDR2 SYGVKD come from the germline V gene. The CDR3 contains 13 residues. CDR3 bases: TGTGCCATCAGTGAGTCGGGAGGTCCTGGGGCTTTCTTT. This translates into CAISESGGPGAFF.

V and J are TRBV19 and TRBJ1-6, with D maybe TRBD1 (6 bases). Germline V gene sequence: CDR1 LNHDA, CDR2 SQIVND (reference sequence). Trimming cost V 4 bases and J 0 bases, with 16 bases left between them. The CDR3 runs 18 residues. The CDR3 here is CASSTADRPSSYNSPLHF. The CDR3 DNA follows: TGTGCCAGTAGTACCGCAGACAGGCCAAGCTCCTATAATTCACCCCTCCACTTT.

V gene TRBV5-1 combines with J gene TRBJ1-2; TRBD1 aligns across 9 bases. The CDR3 loop spans 15 amino acids. The germline V gene encodes CDR1 SGHRS and CDR2 YFSETQ. V dropped 3 bases and J dropped 4; count of bases not matched to a gene: 7. Written as DNA, the CDR3 is TGCGCCAGCAGCTCCGCCGGGACAGGGACCTATGGCTACACCTTC. It encodes CASSSAGTGTYGYTF.

The chain is built from TRBV4-1 and TRBJ1-4, with TRBD1 identical over 7 bases. Germline V gene data show CDR1 as MGHRA and CDR2 as YSYEKL. With V trimmed by 1 base and J by 3 bases, 2 bases remained unmatched. This CDR3 comprises 15 residues. CDR3 DNA sequence: TGCGCCAGCAGCCAAGGGACAGGCTCTAATGAAAAACTGTTTTTT. It is translated as CASSQGTGSNEKLFF.

The chain is built from TRBV20-1 and TRBJ1-2; D perhaps matches TRBD1 (6 bases). The CDR3 is made up of 11 amino acids. Trimming cost V 7 bases and J 9 bases, with 15 bases left between them. CDR1 and CDR2 (germline): DFQATT, SNEGSKA (reference sequence). The CDR3 sequence: CSDDYRASYTF. CDR3 coding DNA: TGCAGTGACGATTACAGGGCTAGCTACACCTTC.

V gene TRBV7-8 combines with J gene TRBJ2-7, with D perhaps matching TRBD1 (6 bases). V lost 3 bases and J lost 5, with 14 bases in between. The CDR3 length is 14 residues. Germline lookup yields CDR1 SGHVS and CDR2 FQNEAQ. This CDR3 reads CASSFPGVTDEQYF. In nucleotides, the CDR3 is TGTGCCAGCAGCTTTCCAGGGGTGACCGACGAGCAGTACTTC.

The V gene is TRBV14, the J gene TRBJ2-1; the D is unclear. This CDR3 spans 11 amino acids. Germline V gene data show CDR1 as SGHDN and CDR2 as FVKESK. Trimming took off 5 bases at V and 5 bases at J, with 4 bases between the two ends. The CDR3 loop is CASSINNEQFF. The CDR3 bases are TGTGCCAGCAGCATAAACAATGAGCAGTTCTTC.

V gene TRBV6-5 combines with J gene TRBJ2-2; 7 bases line up with TRBD1. Trimming at V came to 2 bases and at J to 6 bases, leaving 6 bases not matched to a gene. The CDR3 runs 15 residues. Germline CDR1 reads MNHEY; CDR2 reads SVGAGI. The CDR3: CASSYGTATPGELFF. DNA for the CDR3: TGTGCCAGCAGTTACGGGACAGCCACACCCGGGGAGCTGTTTTTT.

This clone was observed a handful of times. V usage is TRBV7-7 and J usage is TRBJ2-5, with 8 bases that match TRBD1. Unmatched junction bases numbered 4, after V lost 5 bases and J lost 5 bases. Germline-derived CDR1 and CDR2 are SSHAT and FNYEAQ (reference sequence). The CDR3 runs to 13 residues. CDR3 in amino acids: CASSADRDETQYF. The CDR3 nucleotides are TGTGCCAGCAGCGCGGACAGGGACGAGACCCAGTACTTC.

This chain links TRBV4-1 with TRBJ2-7, with D uncertain. Trimming cost V 1 base and J 3 bases, with 13 bases left between them. CDR1 MGHRA and CDR2 YSYEKL come from the germline V gene. The CDR3 runs 15 residues. CDR3: CASSQGYIGDYEQYF. The CDR3 DNA is TGCGCCAGCAGCCAAGGATACATCGGAGACTACGAGCAGTACTTC.

The CDR3 nucleotides are TGTGCCAGCAGTTTTTTCCAGGGAGGGGAAAAACTGTTTTTT. Translated: CASSFFQGGEKLFF. The chain carries TRBV27 and TRBJ1-4; tentative D call: TRBD1 (5 bases). Trimming pared 3 bases from V and 8 bases from J, leaving 13 bases between. The CDR3 is made up of 14 amino acids. Per germline, CDR1 MNHEY and CDR2 SMNVEV (reference sequence).